This T cell receptor (beta chain) derives from a study of somatic mutations in cytotoxic T cells in rheumatoid arthritis. For this clone: The antigen is not known.

Only in-frame clones appear in the TCRdb table, and some are missing; sequencing was by immunoSEQ multiplex PCR. The table includes about 25,000 clones, roughly 80% detected once. Whole-study results and caveats: Of about 60 patients, 8 or 9 had a largest CD8+ clone that exceeded 20% of CD8+ cells.

The V gene's germline CDR1 is SQVTM and CDR2 ANQGSEA. This CDR3 region has 13 residues. The V end lost 7 bases, the J end lost 1 base, and 11 bases lay between the germline ends. The receptor was derived from a man in his fifties in good health. The sample taken for sequencing was CD8+ T cells sorted from blood. V and J are TRBV29-1 and TRBJ2-1, with D perhaps matching TRBD2 (5 bases). The chain's CDR3 is CSGRSGSYNEQFF. CDR3 nucleotide sequence: TGCAGCGGGAGGAGCGGATCCTACAATGAGCAGTTCTTC.